What follows are 5 T cell receptor beta chains derived from one specimen sequenced in a study of cytomegalovirus exposure and HLA in healthy donors. Profiling relied on immunoSEQ multiplex PCR, and the TCRdb table lists in-frame clones only, not all of them. The sample carries about 150,000 clones, around 84% recorded once. Sequencing input: PBMCs. The receptors stem from a human donor in good health.

This chain links TRBV27 with TRBJ2-6; 7 bases fit TRBD1. The junction had 11 bases not matched to a gene; V was cut back by 6 bases and J by 3 bases. CDR1 and CDR2 (germline): MNHEY, SMNVEV (reference sequence). The CDR3 covers 17 residues. As DNA, the CDR3 is TGTGCCAGCAGGAGGGACAGTCCTATTCTTGGGGCCAACGTCCTGACTTTC. Protein: CASRRDSPILGANVLTF.

J is TRBJ2-5 and V is TRBV6-1, with D uncertain. Germline V gene lookup returns CDR1 MNHNS and CDR2 SASEGT. Trimming removed 2 bases at V and 0 bases at J, with 19 bases between. CDR3 length equals 18 residues. DNA for the CDR3: TGTGCCAGCAGTGAATTGGGCTCACGACCGAAGTACCAAGAGACCCAGTACTTC. The encoded protein is CASSELGSRPKYQETQYF.

This chain joins TRBV11-2 and TRBJ2-7; D is perhaps TRBD2 (5 bases). Trimming removed 3 bases from V and 5 bases from J, with 20 bases in between. Germline CDR1 SGHAT, CDR2 FQNNGV. The CDR3 consists of 16 residues. CDR3 protein: CASSFLAGGPGNEQYF. As DNA, the CDR3 is TGTGCCAGCAGCTTCCTTGCCGGCGGGCCGGGGAACGAGCAGTACTTC.

A few counts support this clone. The V call is TRBV6-4, the J call TRBJ2-1; a possible D gene is TRBD2 (5 bases). CDR3 length equals 16 residues. V was shortened by 0 bases and J by 0 bases, with 9 bases between the two germline ends. The V gene's germline CDR1 is MRHNA and CDR2 SNTAGT. The chain's CDR3 is CASSDSPEGSYNEQFF. In DNA form, the CDR3 reads TGTGCCAGCAGTGACTCCCCCGAGGGCTCCTACAATGAGCAGTTCTTC.

V and J are TRBV6-1 and TRBJ2-1, with D tentatively TRBD1 (5 bases). The CDR3 contains 13 residues. Germline loops: CDR1 MNHNS, CDR2 SASEGT. The germline V and J ends were trimmed by 5 bases and 7 bases, with 12 bases remaining between them. CDR3 amino acids: CASSSNRFNEQFF. Here the CDR3 DNA reads TGTGCCAGCAGTTCGAACAGGTTTAATGAGCAGTTCTTC.